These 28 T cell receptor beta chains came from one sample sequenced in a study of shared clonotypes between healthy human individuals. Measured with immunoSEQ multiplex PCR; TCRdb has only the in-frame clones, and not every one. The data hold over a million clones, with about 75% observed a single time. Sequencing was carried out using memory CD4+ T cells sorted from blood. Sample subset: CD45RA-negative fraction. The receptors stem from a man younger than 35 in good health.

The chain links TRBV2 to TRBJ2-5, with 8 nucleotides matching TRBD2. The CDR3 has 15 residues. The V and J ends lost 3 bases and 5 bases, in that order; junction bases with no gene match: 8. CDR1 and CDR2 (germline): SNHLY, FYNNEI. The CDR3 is CASSDLAGPMETQYF. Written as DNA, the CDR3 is TGTGCCAGCAGTGACTTAGCGGGGCCGATGGAGACCCAGTACTTC.

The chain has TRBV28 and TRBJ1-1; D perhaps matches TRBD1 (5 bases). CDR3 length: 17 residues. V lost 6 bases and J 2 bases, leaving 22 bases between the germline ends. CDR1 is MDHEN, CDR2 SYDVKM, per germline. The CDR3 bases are TGTGCCAGCAGCCGTCGGGGGACGGGCTCATCTAACACTGAAGCTTTCTTT. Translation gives CASSRRGTGSSNTEAFF.

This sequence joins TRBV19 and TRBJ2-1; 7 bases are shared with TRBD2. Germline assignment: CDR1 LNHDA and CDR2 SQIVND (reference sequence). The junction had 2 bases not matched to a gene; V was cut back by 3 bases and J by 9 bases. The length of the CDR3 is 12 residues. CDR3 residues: CASSIRTSEQFF. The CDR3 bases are TGTGCCAGTAGTATCCGGACTAGTGAGCAGTTCTTC.

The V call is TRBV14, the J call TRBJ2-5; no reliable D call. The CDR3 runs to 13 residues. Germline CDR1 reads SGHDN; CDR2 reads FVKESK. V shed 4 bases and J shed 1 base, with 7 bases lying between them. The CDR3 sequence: CASSPRLQETQYF. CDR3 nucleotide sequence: TGTGCCAGCAGCCCCCGGCTCCAAGAGACCCAGTACTTC.

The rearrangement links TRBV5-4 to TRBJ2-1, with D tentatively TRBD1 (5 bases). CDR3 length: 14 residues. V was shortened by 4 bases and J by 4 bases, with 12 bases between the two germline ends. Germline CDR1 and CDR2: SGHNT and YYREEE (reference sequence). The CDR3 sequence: CASSLPTGYNEQFF. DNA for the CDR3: TGTGCCAGCAGCCTACCAACAGGTTACAATGAGCAGTTCTTC.

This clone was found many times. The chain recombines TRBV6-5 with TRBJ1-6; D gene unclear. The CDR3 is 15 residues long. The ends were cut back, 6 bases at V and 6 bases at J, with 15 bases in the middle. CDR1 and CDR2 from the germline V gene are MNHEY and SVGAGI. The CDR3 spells CASSPGGTSNSPLHF. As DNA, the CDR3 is TGTGCCAGCAGCCCCGGTGGAACTTCTAATTCACCCCTCCACTTT.

The DNA of the CDR3 is TGTGCCAGCAGCCGACAGGGGGACTCCTATAATTCACCCCTCCACTTT. Translated, it gives CASSRQGDSYNSPLHF. The chain employs TRBV13 and TRBJ1-6; 9 positions match TRBD1. The CDR3 runs to 16 residues. V shed 5 bases, J shed 0 bases, and the junction held 2 bases outside the gene matches. CDR1 and CDR2 (germline): PRHDT, FYEKMQ (reference sequence). Looking up the rest from reference TRBV13 and TRBJ1-6 gives the full variable domain: AAGVIQSPRHLIKEKRETATLKCYPIPRHDTVYWYQQGPGQDPQFLISFYEKMQSDKGSIPDRFSAQQFSDYHSELNMSSLELGDSALYFCASSRQGDSYNSPLHFGNGTRLTVT.

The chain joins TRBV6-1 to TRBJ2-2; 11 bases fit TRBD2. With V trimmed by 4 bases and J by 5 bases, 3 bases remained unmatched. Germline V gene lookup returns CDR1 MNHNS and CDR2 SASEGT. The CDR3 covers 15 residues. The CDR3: CASSVIAGGTGELFF. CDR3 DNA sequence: TGTGCCAGCAGTGTCATAGCGGGAGGGACCGGGGAGCTGTTTTTT.

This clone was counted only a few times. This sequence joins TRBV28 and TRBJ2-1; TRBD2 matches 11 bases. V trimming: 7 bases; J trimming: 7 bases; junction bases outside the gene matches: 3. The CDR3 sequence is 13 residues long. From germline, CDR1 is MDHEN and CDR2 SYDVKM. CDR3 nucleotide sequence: TGTGCCAGCACCCTAGCGGGGGGTAATGAGCAGTTCTTC. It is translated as CASTLAGGNEQFF.

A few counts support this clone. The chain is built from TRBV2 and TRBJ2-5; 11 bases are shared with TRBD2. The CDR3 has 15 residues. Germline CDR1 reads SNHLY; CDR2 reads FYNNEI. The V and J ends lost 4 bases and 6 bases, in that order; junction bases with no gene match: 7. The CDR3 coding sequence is TGTGCCAGCAGTGTCGATAGCGGGGGGGCAAAGACCCAGTACTTC. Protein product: CASSVDSGGAKTQYF.

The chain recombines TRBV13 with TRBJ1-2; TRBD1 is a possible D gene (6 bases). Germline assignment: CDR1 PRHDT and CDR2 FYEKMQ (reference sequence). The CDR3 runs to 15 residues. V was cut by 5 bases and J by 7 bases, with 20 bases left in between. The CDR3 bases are TGTGCCAGCAGCGAGCAGGGGAGGGGCTGGGCTGGCTACACCTTC. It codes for CASSEQGRGWAGYTF.

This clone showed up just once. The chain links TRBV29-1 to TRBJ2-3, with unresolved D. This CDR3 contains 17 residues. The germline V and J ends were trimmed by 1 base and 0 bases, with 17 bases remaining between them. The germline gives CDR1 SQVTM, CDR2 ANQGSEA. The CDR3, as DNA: TGCAGCGTTGAAGCGATATCCAGCGTAACTAGCACAGATACGCAGTATTTT. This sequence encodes CSVEAISSVTSTDTQYF.

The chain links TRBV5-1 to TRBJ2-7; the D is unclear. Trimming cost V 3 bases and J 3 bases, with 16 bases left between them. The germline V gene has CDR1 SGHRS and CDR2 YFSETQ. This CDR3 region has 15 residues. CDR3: CASSSHGGSNYEQYF. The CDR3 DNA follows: TGCGCCAGCAGCTCCCACGGTGGCAGCAACTACGAGCAGTACTTC.

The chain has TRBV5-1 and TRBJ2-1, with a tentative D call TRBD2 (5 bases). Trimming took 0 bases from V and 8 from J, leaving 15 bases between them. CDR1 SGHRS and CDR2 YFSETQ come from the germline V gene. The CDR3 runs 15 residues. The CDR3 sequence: CASSLGRTRLHEQFF. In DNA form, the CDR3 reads TGCGCCAGCAGCTTGGGGCGTACTAGGCTCCATGAGCAGTTCTTC. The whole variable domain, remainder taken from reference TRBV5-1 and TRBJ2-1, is KAGVTQTPRYLIKTRGQQVTLSCSPISGHRSVSWYQQTPGQGLQFLFEYFSETQRNKGNFPGRFSGRQFSNSRSEMNVSTLELGDSALYLCASSLGRTRLHEQFFGPGTRLTVL.

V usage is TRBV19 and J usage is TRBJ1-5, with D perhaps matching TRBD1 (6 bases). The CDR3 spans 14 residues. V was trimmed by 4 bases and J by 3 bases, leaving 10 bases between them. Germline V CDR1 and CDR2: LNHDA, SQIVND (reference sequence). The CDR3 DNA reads TGTGCCAGTAGTACGAACAGGGTCAATCAGCCCCAGCATTTT. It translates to CASSTNRVNQPQHF.

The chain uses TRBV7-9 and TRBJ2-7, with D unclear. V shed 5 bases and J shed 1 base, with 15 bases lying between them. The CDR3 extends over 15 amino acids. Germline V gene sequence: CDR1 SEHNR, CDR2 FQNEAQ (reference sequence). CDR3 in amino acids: CASSPLGYTSYEQYF. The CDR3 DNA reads TGTGCCAGCAGCCCTCTGGGATACACTTCCTACGAGCAGTACTTC.

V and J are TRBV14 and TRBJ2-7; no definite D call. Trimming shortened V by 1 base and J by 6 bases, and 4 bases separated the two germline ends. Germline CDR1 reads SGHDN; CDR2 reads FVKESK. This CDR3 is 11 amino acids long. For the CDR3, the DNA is TGTGCCAGCAGCCAAGTCCCCGAGCAGTACTTC. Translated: CASSQVPEQYF.

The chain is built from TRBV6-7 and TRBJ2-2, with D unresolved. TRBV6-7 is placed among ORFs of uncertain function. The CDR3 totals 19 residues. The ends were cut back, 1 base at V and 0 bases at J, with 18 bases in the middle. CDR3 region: CASSYFPARPYPNTGELFF. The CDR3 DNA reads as TGTGCCAGCAGTTACTTCCCGGCCAGGCCTTACCCGAACACCGGGGAGCTGTTTTTT.

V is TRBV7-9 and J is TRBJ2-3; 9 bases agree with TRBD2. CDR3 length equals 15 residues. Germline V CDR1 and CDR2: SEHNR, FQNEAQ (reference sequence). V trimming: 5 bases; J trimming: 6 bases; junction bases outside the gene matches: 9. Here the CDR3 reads CASSPGTSWADTQYF. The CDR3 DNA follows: TGTGCCAGCAGCCCCGGGACTAGCTGGGCGGATACGCAGTATTTT.

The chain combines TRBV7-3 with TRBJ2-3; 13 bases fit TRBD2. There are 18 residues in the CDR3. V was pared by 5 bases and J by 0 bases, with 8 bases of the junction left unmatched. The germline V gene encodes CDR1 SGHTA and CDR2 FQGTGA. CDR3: CASSRLAGGTPSTDTQYF. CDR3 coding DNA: TGTGCCAGCAGCAGACTAGCGGGGGGTACTCCTAGCACAGATACGCAGTATTTT. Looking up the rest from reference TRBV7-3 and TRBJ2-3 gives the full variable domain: GAGVSQTPSNKVTEKGKYVELRCDPISGHTALYWYRQSLGQGPEFLIYFQGTGAADDSGLPNDRFFAVRPEGSVSTLKIQRTERGDSAVYLCASSRLAGGTPSTDTQYFGPGTRLTVL.

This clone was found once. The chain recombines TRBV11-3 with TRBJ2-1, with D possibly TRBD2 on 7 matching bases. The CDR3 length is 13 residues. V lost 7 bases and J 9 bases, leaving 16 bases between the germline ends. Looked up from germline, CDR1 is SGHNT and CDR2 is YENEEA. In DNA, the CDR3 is TGTGCCAGCACGAAGCGGGAAGGGGGTGAGCAGTTCTTC. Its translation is CASTKREGGEQFF. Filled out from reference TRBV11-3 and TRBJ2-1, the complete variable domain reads EAGVVQSPRYKIIEKKQPVAFWCNPISGHNTLYWYLQNLGQGPELLIRYENEEAVDDSQLPKDRFSAERLKGVDSTLKIQPAELGDSAVYLCASTKREGGEQFFGPGTRLTVL.

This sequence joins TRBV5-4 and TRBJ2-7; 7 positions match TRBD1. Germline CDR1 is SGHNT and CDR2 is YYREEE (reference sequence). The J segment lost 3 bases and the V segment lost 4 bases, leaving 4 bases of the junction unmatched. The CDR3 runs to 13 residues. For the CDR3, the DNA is TGTGCCAGCAGCCCCGGGACAGTCTACGAGCAGTACTTC. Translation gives CASSPGTVYEQYF.

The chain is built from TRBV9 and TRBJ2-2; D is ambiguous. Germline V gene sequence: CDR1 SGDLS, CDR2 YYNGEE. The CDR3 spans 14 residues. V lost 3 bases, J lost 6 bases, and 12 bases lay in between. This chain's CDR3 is CASSALGSSGELFF. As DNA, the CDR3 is TGTGCCAGCAGCGCGCTAGGCTCGTCCGGGGAGCTGTTTTTT.

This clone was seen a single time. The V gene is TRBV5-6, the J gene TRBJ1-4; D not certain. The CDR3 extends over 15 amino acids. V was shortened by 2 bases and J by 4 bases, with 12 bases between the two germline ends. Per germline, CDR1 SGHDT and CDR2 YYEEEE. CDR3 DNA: TGTGCCAGCAGCTTTAGGCTCCGAGGTAATGAAAAACTGTTTTTT. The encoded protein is CASSFRLRGNEKLFF.

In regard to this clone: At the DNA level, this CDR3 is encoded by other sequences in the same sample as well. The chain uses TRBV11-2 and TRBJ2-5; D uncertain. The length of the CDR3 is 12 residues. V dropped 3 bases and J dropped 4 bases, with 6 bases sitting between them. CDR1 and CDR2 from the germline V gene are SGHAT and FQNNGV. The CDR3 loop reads CASSLVRETQYF. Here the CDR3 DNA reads TGTGCCAGCAGCTTGGTTCGAGAGACCCAGTACTTC.

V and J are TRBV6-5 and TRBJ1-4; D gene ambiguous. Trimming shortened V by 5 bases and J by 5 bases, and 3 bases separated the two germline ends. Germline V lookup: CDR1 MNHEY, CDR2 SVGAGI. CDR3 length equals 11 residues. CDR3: CASSGNEKLFF. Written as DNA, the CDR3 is TGTGCCAGCAGTGGGAATGAAAAACTGTTTTTT.

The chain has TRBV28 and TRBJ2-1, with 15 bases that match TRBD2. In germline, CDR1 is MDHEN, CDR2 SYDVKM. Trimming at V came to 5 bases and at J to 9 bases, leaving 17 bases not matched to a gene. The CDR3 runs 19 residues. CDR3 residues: CASSDTSFTGLAGGPEQFF. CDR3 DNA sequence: TGTGCCAGCAGTGATACGTCTTTCACCGGACTAGCGGGGGGGCCTGAGCAGTTCTTC.

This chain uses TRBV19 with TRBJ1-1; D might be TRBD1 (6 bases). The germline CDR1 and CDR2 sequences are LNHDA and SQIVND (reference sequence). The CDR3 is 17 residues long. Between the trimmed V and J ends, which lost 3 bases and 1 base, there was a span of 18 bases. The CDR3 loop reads CASSIRGGAGTNTEAFF. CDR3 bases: TGTGCCAGTAGTATTCGAGGGGGAGCAGGAACGAACACTGAAGCTTTCTTT.